The text below deals with one T cell receptor (beta chain). The clone's antigen remains unknown. Germline and junction disagree at one end, which may indicate a read error. The sample belongs to a study of tumor and adjacent non-tumor tissue in lung cancer (dated by TCRdb to 2017 to 2018). As for the study more broadly: By cancer type, the cohort comprised around 11 adenocarcinoma patients, a couple of squamous cell carcinoma patients and 1 small cell lung cancer patient. Among the approximately 15 patients, ages ranged from about 30 to 85 years, some ten were men and 5 were women, and disease was TNM stage I to III. In total, sequencing yielded 125,075,908 productive TCRbeta reads, which works out to an average of about 4.2 million reads per sample. Bulk TCRbeta repertoires were compared between lung tumor tissue and matched distant non-tumor lung tissue obtained from around 16 lung cancer patients. Some 30 paired specimens, one tumor and one normal lung sample per patient, were profiled by TCRbeta CDR3 sequencing. Overall results and qualifications from the work: Only around 16 patients were in the cohort, and the authors stated that larger samples and more detailed clinical data are needed. In normal lung, the top 100 clones accounted for a significantly larger cumulative share of the repertoire than in tumor tissue. TCR diversity was significantly higher in younger patients, and higher tumor TCR diversity was associated with shorter overall and disease-free survival. Tumor tissue showed significantly greater TCR diversity (inverse Simpson) than normal lung tissue (approximately 400 vs 170, P = 0.0075, Mann-Whitney U test). Peripheral blood was not sequenced, so blood TCRbeta repertoires were not examined in the lung cancer patients of the study. The methods do not name the sequencing platform or mention unique molecular identifiers.

RNA was isolated from bulk, unsorted tissue, and RNA quality was assessed with a NanoDrop ND-1000 and an Agilent 2100. Distant non-tumor tissue taken more than 3 cm from the tumor edge was used as the normal lung sample. The donors were newly diagnosed lung cancer patients admitted for thoracic surgery in China from August to November 2014 who had not received prior chemotherapy. Patients who had received previous radiotherapy or chemotherapy, or who had another concurrent cancer, were excluded from the study. Pieces of surgical tissue measuring roughly 1-2.1 cm3 were kept in RNAlater solution and held at -80 degrees C until needed. The library was built by means of multiplex PCR. Sequenced using an Illumina HiSeq 2500. TCRbeta libraries were constructed through three rounds of nested PCR with primers (Table S4) according to protocols modified from ARM-PCR. Before sequencing, PCR products of 200-500 bp were cut from the gel and purified using the QIAquick gel extraction kit. In the source study's methods: Trimmomatic was used to clean the reads, FLASH merged the cleaned reads into complete CDR3 sequences, and MiTCR assigned the sequences to V(D)J germline segments. VDJtools was used to compute clonal diversity as the inverse Simpson's index. In-frame sequences without a premature stop codon were defined as productive reads. TCRdb reran the public reads through fastp at Q25 and MiXCR, keeping productive beta chains. All rows with the same CDR3 protein become a single entry with the most common DNA and genes. The authors' filters were not applied to this entry. This sample holds some 80,000 distinct CDR3 sequences; around 80% were observed only once. The ten largest make up 21% of the sample.

There are 16 amino acids in the CDR3, from cysteine to phenylalanine inclusive. Only the CDR3 DNA is retained, 48 bases long and in frame from the first base. The sequencing sample was made of distant non-tumor lung tissue. The clonotype comes from a woman aged 45 to 65 with non-small cell lung cancer. The V and J segments used are TRBV12-3 or TRBV12-4 and TRBJ1-6, with the D gene call left open. The sequence in DNA is TGTGCCAGCAGTTTAGTTGGTGAGCGGCTAAATTCACCCCTCCATTTT. Its translation reads: CASSLVGERLNSPLHF.